This T cell receptor beta chain emerged from a study of T cell repertoires in cytomegalovirus infection. Study-level background: Public TCR beta signatures were indicative of both CMV infection and a matching HLA type.

TCRdb fed the reads into MiXCR, producing one record per CDR3 protein. The repertoire holds around 320,000 distinct CDR3 sequences, roughly 9.5% seen once, with roughly 4.5% in the top ten. The CDR3 consists of 14 residues. CDR1 LNHNV and CDR2 YYDKDF come from the germline V gene (reference sequence). V gave up 4 bases and J gave up 11 bases; unmatched junction bases: 8. The receptor's source is a human donor in good health (CMV status not recorded). Some clones in this sample may be carry-over from other donors' samples. Sequencing used PBMCs. The rearrangement links TRBV15 to TRBJ1-5; 10 positions agree with TRBD1. In DNA, the CDR3 is TGTGCCACCAGCAAAGACAGGGGGCGCAAGGCCCAGCATTTT. Protein product: CATSKDRGRKAQHF. The whole variable domain, remainder taken from reference TRBV15 and TRBJ1-5, is DAMVIQNPRYQVTQFGKPVTLSCSQTLNHNVMYWYQQKSSQAPKLLFHYYDKDFNNEADTPDNFQSRRPNTSFCFLDIRSPGLGDTAMYLCATSKDRGRKAQHFGDGTRLSIL.